This TCR beta chain was profiled in a study of identical twins (dated by TCRdb to about 2016). Concerning the study at large: The study deep-sequenced TCR alpha and beta repertoires from monozygotic twins, unrelated adults of various ages and cord blood to test whether fetal clonotypes persist. Replicate twin experiments were performed at different times using different library preparation protocols to rule out contamination. What the study reported, not specific to this receptor: Because the same donors could not be followed over many years, conclusions were based on cross-sectional statistical analysis. Out-of-frame TCR alpha sharing in monozygotic twins was systematically underestimated by recombination models, whereas sharing between unrelated individuals was in agreement with the recombination models. Fewer insertions were carried by abundant cord blood beta clonotypes; a weaker similar trend was observed in young adult naive repertoires, while no such trend was observed in memory repertoires. A weaker excess of twin sharing was found in beta out-of-frame sequences because the signal-to-noise ratio was lowered by fewer shared sequences. Compared with coincidental sharing between unrelated individuals, an excess of low generation-probability sequences was observed among out-of-frame TCR alpha sequences shared between twins. Zero-insertion analyses could be partly confounded by invariant T cells such as MAIT and iNKT, although diverse VJ usage argued against such confounding for most clonotypes.

Measured from the cysteine to the phenylalanine, the CDR3 is 14 residues long. Only the CDR3 portion is preserved as DNA: 42 bases, with reading frame beginning at the first base. V is pared back by 3 bases and J by 5 bases, with 11 bases lying between the germline termini. Every donor in the study was a healthy Caucasian. The twin cohort comprised three pairs of female monozygotic twins, all aged roughly 18 to 30 years. The RNA used for TCR libraries was isolated from peripheral blood mononuclear cells. This clonotype has more than one count but fewer than ten. Its antigen has not been determined. It has no much larger one-base neighbor in the sample; base qualities were not kept. The protocol used for the library was 5' RACE. Sequencer: Illumina HiSeq 2000. Template switching added a universal primer binding site, and the final cDNA carried a unique molecular identifier that allowed TCR cDNA molecules to be counted accurately. First-strand cDNA for TCR alpha and beta chains was synthesized from specific primers in the conserved constant-segment region. To control for contamination, each cDNA library was double barcoded with a SMART-Mk sample barcode plus Illumina barcodes. TruSeq adapter sequences along with Illumina sample barcodes were introduced in two successive PCR steps. TCR alpha and beta cDNA libraries were sequenced on the Illumina HiSeq platform with custom primers. Turning to the authors' computational methods: MiGEC processed the raw reads to extract unique molecular identifiers, while MiXCR was used to determine the CDR3 positions. Recombination models were inferred per individual with the repgenHMM and IGoR tools using an EM algorithm. Shared clonotypes were analyzed with the tcR package in R, and sharing was normalized by the product of cloneset sizes. Out-of-frame nonproductive sequences were analyzed to study raw recombination free of thymic and clonal selection effects. TCRdb redid the processing of the public reads, applying fastp at Q25 and MiXCR, and retained in-frame beta chains. Entries are consolidated by CDR3 protein sequence, retaining the most common genes and DNA. The V and J calls here are based on TCRdb, not the publication. This sample lists 550,000 to 800,000 distinct CDR3 sequences; just over 7% were detected once. The ten largest clones capture 1.6% of the sample.

The sample was also linked to a second study, of yellow fever vaccine responses in identical twins. In that second paper, the authors write: According to the authors, the vaccine-induced T cell response in identical twins seemed to be partly convergent and partly specific to each individual. In identical twins, the study followed T cell clones that responded to the vaccine with precision.

The sample consisted of PBMCs. This clonotype was obtained from a woman under 30 in good health. The chain is encoded by TRBV12-3 or TRBV12-4 joined to TRBJ2-1; confidence is insufficient to name the D gene. The base sequence is TGTGCCAGCAGTTTTACCGGGCTGCACAATGAGCAGTTCTTC. Its product reads: CASSFTGLHNEQFF.